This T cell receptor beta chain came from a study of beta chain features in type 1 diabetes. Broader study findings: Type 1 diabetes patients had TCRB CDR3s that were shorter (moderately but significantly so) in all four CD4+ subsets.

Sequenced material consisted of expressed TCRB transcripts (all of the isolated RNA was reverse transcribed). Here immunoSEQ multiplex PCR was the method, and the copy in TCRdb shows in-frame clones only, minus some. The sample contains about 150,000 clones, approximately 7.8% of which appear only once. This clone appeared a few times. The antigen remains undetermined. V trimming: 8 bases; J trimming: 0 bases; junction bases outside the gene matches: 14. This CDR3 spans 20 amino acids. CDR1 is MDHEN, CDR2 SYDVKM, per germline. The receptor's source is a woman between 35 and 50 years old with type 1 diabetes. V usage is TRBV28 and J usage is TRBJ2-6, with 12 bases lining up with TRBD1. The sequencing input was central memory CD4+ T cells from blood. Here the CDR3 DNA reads TGTGCCAGCCGTTCCGGGACAGGGGGCGCATCGGTCTCTGGGGCCAACGTCCTGACTTTC. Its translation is CASRSGTGGASVSGANVLTF.